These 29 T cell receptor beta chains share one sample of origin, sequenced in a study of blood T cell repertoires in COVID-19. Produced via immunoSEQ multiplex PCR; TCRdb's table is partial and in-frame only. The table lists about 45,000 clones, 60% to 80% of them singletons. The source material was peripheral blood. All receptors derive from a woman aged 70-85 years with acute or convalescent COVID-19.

In nucleotides, the CDR3 is TGCGCCAGCAGCTTGGAACTAGCGGGAGGGATCGATGAGCAGTTCTTC. Its protein product is CASSLELAGGIDEQFF. The V and J genes are TRBV5-1 and TRBJ2-1; 13 bases fit TRBD2. The CDR3 totals 16 residues. The germline gives CDR1 SGHRS, CDR2 YFSETQ. V trimming: 0 bases; J trimming: 8 bases; junction bases outside the gene matches: 5.

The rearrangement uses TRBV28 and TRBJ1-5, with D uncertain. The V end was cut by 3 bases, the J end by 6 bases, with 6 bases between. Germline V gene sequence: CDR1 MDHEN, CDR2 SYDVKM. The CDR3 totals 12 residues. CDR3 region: CASSFRRQPQHF. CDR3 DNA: TGTGCCAGCAGTTTTCGTCGTCAGCCCCAGCATTTT.

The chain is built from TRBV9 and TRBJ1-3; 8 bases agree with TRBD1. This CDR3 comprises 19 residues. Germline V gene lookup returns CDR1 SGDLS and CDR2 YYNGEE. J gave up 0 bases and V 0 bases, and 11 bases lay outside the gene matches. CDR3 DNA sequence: TGTGCCAGCAGCGTAGGCGGGGGAGGACAGGGAAACTCTGGAAACACCATATATTTT. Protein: CASSVGGGGQGNSGNTIYF.

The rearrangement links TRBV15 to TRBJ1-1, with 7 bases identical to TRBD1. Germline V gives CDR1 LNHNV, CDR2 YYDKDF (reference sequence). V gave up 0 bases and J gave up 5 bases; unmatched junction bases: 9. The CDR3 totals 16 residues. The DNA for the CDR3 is TGTGCCACCAGCAGAGAGGCTCAGGGGGTGAGGACTGAAGCTTTCTTT. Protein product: CATSREAQGVRTEAFF.

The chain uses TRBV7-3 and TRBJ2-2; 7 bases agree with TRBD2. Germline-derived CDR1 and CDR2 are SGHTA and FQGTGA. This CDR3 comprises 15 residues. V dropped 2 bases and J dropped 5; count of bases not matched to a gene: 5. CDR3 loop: CASSLVAGGTGELFF. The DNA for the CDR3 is TGTGCCAGCAGCTTAGTTGCCGGGGGGACCGGGGAGCTGTTTTTT.

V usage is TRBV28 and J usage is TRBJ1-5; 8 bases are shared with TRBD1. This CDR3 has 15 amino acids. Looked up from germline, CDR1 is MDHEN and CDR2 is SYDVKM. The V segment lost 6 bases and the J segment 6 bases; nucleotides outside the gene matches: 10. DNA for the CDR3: TGTGCCAGCAGGATCCAGGGGGCGCGGGGTCAGCCCCAGCATTTT. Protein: CASRIQGARGQPQHF.

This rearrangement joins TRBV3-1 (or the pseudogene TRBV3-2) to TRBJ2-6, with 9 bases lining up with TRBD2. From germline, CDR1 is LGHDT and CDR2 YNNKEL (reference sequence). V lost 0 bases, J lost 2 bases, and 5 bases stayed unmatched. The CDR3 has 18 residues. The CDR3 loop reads CASSQEALAGAGANVLTF. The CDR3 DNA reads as TGTGCCAGCAGCCAAGAAGCCTTAGCGGGAGCTGGGGCCAACGTCCTGACTTTC.

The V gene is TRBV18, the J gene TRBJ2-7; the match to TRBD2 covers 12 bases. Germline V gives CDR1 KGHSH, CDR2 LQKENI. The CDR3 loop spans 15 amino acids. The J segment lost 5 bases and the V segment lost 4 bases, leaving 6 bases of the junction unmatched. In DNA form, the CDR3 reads TGTGCCAGCTCACTGCTAGCGGGAGGGCCTGACGAGCAGTACTTC. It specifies CASSLLAGGPDEQYF.

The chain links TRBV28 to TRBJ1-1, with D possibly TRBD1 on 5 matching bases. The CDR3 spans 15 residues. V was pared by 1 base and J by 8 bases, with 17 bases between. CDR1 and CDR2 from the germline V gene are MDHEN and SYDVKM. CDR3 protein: CASSLSGVRGDEAFF. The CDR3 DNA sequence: TGTGCCAGCAGTTTATCGGGGGTCCGGGGCGACGAAGCTTTCTTT.

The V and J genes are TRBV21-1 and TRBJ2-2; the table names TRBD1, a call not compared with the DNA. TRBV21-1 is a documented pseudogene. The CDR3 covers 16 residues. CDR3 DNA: TGTGCCAGCAGCAATCGGGACAGGTCGAACACCGGGGAGCTGTTTTTT. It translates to CASSNRDRSNTGELFF.

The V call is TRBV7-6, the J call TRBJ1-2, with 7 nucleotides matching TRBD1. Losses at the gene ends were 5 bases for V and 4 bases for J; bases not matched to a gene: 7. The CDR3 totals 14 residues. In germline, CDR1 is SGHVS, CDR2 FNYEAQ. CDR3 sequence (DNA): TGTGCCAGCAGCCGGGGACAGCGACGCTATGGCTACACCTTC. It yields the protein CASSRGQRRYGYTF.

The CDR3 here is CASSPGQGAPETQYF. CDR3 sequence (DNA): TGCGCCAGCAGCCCCGGACAGGGCGCCCCAGAGACCCAGTACTTC. The chain employs TRBV5-1 and TRBJ2-5; TRBD1 aligns across 8 bases. Germline assignment: CDR1 SGHRS and CDR2 YFSETQ. The CDR3 covers 15 residues. Trimming removed 4 bases from V and 4 bases from J; junction bases left unmatched: 9.

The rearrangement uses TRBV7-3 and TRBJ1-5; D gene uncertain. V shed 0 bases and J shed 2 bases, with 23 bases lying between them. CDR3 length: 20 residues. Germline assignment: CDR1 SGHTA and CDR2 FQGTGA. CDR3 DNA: TGTGCCAGCAGCTTAACGACCCCACCGCGAGGCGCCGGAGGCAATCAGCCCCAGCATTTT. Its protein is CASSLTTPPRGAGGNQPQHF.

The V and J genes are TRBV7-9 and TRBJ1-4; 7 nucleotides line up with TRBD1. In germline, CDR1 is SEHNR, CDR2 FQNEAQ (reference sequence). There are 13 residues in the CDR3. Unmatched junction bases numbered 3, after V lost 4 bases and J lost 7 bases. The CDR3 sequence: CASSSQGGEKLFF. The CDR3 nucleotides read TGTGCCAGCAGCTCGCAGGGGGGTGAAAAACTGTTTTTT.

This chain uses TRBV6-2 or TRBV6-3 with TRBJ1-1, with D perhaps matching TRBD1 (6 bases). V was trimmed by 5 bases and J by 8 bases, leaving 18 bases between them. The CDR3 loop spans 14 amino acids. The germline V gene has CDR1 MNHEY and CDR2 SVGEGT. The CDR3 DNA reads TGTGCCAGCAGTGACTGGACAGAAACTTACGAAGCTTTCTTT. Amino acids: CASSDWTETYEAFF.

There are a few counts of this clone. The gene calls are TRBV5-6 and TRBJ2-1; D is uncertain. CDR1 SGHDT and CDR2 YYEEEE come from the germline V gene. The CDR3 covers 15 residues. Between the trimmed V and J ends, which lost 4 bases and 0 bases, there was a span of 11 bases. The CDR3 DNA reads TGTGCCAGCAGCCCCGATGTTAGCTCCTACAATGAGCAGTTCTTC. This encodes CASSPDVSSYNEQFF.

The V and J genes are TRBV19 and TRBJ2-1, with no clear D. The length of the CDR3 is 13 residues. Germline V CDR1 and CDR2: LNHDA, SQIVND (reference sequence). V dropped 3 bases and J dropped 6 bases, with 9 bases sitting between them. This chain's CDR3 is CASSIYAANEQFF. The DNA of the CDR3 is TGTGCCAGTAGTATTTATGCGGCCAATGAGCAGTTCTTC.

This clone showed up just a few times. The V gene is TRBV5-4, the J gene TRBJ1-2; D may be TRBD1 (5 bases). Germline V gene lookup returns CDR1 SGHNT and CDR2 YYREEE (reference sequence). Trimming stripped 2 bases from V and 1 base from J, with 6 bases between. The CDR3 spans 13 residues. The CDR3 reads CASSLGVNYGYTF. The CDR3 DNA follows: TGTGCCAGCAGCTTAGGGGTTAACTATGGCTACACCTTC.

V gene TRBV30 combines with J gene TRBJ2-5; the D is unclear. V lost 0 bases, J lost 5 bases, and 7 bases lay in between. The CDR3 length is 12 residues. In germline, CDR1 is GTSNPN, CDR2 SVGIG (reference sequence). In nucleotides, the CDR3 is TGTGCCTGGAGTGTAAATCTGGAGACCCAGTACTTC. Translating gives CAWSVNLETQYF.

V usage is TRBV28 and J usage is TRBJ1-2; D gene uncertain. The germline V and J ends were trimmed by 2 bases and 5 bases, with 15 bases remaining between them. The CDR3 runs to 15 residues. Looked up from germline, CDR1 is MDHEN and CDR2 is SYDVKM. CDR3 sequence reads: CASSLQRVGRYGYTF. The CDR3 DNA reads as TGTGCCAGCAGTTTACAGCGGGTAGGGAGATATGGCTACACCTTC.

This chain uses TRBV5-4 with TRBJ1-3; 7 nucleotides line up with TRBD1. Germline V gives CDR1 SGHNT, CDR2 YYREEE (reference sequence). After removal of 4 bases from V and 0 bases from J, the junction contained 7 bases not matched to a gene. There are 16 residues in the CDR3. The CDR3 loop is CASSPEGASSGNTIYF. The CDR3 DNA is TGTGCCAGCAGCCCAGAGGGGGCCAGCTCTGGAAACACCATATATTTT.

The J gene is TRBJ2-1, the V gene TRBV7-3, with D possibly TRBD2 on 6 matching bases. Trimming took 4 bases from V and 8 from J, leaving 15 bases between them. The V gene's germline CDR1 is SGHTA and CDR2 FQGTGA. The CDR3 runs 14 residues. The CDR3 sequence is CASSSGLTPHEQFF. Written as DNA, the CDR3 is TGTGCCAGCAGCTCGGGACTTACCCCTCATGAGCAGTTCTTC.

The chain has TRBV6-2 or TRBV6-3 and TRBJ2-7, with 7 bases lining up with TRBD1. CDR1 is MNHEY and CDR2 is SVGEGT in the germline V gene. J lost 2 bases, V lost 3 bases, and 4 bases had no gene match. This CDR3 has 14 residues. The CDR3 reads CASSYPTGTYEQYF. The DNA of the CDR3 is TGTGCCAGCAGTTATCCGACAGGGACCTACGAGCAGTACTTC.

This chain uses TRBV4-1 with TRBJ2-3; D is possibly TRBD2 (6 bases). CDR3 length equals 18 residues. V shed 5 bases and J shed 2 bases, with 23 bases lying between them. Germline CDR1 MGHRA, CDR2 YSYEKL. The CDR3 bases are TGCGCCAGCAGCTCCCCACCGGGAGCCCTCCCTAACACAGATACGCAGTATTTT. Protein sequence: CASSSPPGALPNTDTQYF.

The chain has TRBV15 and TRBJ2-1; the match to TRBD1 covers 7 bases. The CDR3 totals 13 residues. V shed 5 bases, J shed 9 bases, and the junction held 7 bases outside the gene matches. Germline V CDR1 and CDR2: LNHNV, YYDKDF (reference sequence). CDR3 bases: TGTGCCACCAGCGCAGAAGGGGGCCGTGAGCAGTTCTTC. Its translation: CATSAEGGREQFF. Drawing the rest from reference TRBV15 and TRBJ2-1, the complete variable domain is DAMVIQNPRYQVTQFGKPVTLSCSQTLNHNVMYWYQQKSSQAPKLLFHYYDKDFNNEADTPDNFQSRRPNTSFCFLDIRSPGLGDTAMYLCATSAEGGREQFFGPGTRLTVL.

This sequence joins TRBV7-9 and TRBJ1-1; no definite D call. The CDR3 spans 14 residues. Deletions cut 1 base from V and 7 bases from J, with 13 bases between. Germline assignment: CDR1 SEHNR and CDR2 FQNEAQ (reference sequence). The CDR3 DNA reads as TGTGCCAGCAGCTTAGGAGAGGGCTCTAATGAAGCTTTCTTT. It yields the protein CASSLGEGSNEAFF.

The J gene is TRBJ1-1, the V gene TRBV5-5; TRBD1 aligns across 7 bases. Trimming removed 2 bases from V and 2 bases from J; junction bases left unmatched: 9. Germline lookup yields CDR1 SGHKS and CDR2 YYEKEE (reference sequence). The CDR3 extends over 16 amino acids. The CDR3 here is CASSFSTGTANTEAFF. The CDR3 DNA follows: TGTGCCAGCAGCTTTTCGACCGGGACAGCCAACACTGAAGCTTTCTTT.

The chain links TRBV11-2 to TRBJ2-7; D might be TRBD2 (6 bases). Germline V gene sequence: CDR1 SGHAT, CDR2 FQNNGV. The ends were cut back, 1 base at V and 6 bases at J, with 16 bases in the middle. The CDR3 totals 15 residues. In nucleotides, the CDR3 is TGTGCCAGCAGCTTAGGGGCGGGGCAGGTCGCCGAGCAGTACTTC. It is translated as CASSLGAGQVAEQYF.

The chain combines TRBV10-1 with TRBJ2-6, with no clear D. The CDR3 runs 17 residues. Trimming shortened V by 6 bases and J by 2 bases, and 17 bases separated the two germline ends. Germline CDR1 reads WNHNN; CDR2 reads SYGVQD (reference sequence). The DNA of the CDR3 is TGCGCCAGCAGCTCCCACCAGTTGCGGACTGGGGCCAACGTCCTGACTTTC. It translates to CASSSHQLRTGANVLTF.